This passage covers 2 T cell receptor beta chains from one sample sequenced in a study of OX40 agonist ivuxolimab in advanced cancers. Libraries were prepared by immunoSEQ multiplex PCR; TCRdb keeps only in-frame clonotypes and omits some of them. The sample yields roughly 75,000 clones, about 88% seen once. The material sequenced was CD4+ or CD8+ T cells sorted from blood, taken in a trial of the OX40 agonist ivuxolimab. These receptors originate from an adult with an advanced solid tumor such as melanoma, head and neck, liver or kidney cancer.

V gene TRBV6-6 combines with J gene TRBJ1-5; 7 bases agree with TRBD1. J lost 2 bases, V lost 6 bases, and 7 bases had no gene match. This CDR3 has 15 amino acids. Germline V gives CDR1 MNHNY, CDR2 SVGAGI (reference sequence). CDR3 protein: CASSPQDRGNQPQHF. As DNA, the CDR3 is TGTGCCAGCAGCCCACAAGACAGGGGCAATCAGCCCCAGCATTTT.

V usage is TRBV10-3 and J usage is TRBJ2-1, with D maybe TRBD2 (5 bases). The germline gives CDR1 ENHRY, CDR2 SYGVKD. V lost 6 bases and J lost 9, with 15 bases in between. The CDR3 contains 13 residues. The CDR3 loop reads CAIREFEEGEQFF. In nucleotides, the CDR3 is TGTGCCATCAGGGAATTCGAAGAGGGTGAGCAGTTCTTC.